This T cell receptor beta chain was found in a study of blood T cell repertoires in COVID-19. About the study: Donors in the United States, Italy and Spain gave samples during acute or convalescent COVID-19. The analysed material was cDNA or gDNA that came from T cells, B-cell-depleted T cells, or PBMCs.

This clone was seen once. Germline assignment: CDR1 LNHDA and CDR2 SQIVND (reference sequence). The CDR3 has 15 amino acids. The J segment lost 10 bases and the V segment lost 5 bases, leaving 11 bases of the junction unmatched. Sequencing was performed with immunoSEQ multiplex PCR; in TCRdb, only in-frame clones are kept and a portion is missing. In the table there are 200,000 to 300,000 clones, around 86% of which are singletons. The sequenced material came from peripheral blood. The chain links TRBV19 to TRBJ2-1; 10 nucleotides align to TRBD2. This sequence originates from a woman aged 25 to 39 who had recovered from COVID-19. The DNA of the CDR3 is TGTGCCAGTAGTCCTCCGGGTCTAGCGGGGGCCGAGCAGTTCTTC. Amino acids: CASSPPGLAGAEQFF.